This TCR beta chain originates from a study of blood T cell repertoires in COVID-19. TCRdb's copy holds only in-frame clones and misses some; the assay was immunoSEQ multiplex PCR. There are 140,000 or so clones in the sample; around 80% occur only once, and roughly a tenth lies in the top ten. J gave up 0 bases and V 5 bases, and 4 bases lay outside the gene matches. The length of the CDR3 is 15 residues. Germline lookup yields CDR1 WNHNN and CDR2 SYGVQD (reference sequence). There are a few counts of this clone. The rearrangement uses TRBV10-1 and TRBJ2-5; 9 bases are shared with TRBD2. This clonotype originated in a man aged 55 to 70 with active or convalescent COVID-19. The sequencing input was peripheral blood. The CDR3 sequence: CASSRLAGNQETQYF. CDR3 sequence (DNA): TGCGCCAGCAGTCGGCTAGCGGGGAACCAAGAGACCCAGTACTTC.